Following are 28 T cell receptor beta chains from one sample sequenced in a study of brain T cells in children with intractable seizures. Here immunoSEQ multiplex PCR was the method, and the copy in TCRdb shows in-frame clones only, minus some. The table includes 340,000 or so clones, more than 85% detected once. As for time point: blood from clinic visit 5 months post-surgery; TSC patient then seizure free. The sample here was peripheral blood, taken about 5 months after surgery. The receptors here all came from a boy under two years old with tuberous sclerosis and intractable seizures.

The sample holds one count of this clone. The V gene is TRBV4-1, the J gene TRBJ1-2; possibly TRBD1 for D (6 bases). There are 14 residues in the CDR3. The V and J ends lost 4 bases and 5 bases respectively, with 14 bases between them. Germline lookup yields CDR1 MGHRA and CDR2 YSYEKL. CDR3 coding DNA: TGCGCCAGCAGCCCGACCACAGGGTGGTATGGCTACACCTTC. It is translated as CASSPTTGWYGYTF.

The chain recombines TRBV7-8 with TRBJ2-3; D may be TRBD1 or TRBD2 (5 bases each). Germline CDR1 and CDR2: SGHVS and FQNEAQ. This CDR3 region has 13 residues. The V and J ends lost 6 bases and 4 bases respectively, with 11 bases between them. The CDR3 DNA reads TGTGCCAGCAGGCTTAGGGGAGCAGATACGCAGTATTTT. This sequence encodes CASRLRGADTQYF.

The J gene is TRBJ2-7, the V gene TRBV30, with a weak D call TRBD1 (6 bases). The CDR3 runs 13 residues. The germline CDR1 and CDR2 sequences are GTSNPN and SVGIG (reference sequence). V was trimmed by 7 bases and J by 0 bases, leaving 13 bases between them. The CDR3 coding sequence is TGTGCCTTAAGGGACACAAGCTCCTACGAGCAGTACTTC. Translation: CALRDTSSYEQYF.

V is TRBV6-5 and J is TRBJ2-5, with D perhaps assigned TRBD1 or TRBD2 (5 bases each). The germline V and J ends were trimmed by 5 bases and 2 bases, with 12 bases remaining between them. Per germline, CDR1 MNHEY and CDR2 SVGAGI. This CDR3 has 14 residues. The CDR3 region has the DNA TGTGCCAGCAGTCCGGGGCAGAGACAAGAGACCCAGTACTTC. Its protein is CASSPGQRQETQYF.

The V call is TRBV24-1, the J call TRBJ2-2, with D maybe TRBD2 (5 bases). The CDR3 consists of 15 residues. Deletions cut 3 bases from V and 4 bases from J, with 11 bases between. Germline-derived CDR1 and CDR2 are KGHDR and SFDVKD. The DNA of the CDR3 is TGTGCCACCAGTGATGCAGGTGGGAGCACCGGGGAGCTGTTTTTT. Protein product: CATSDAGGSTGELFF.

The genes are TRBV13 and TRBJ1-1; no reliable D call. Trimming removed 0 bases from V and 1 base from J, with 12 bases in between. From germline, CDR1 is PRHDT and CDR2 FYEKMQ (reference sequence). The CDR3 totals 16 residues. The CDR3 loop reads CASSLGEKVRNTEAFF. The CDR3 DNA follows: TGTGCCAGCAGCTTAGGTGAGAAAGTAAGGAACACTGAAGCTTTCTTT. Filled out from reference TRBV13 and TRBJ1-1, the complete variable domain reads AAGVIQSPRHLIKEKRETATLKCYPIPRHDTVYWYQQGPGQDPQFLISFYEKMQSDKGSIPDRFSAQQFSDYHSELNMSSLELGDSALYFCASSLGEKVRNTEAFFGQGTRLTVV.

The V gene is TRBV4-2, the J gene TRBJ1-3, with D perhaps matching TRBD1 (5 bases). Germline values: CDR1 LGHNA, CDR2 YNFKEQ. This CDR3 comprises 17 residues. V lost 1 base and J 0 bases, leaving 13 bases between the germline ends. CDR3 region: CASSQVGDGLSGNTIYF. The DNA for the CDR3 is TGTGCCAGCAGCCAAGTTGGGGACGGCCTCTCTGGAAACACCATATATTTT.

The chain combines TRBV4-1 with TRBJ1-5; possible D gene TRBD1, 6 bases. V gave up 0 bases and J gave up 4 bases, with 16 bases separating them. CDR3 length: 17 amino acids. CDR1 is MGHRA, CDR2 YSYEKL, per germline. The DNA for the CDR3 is TGCGCCAGCAGCCAAGAGGTTGGCTTACAGGGAAATCAGCCCCAGCATTTT. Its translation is CASSQEVGLQGNQPQHF.

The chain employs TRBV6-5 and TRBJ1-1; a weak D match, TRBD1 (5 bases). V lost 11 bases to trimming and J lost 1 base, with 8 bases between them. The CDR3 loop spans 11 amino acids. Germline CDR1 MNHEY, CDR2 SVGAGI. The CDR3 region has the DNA TGTGCCTACGGGGGGAACACTGAAGCTTTCTTT. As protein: CAYGGNTEAFF.

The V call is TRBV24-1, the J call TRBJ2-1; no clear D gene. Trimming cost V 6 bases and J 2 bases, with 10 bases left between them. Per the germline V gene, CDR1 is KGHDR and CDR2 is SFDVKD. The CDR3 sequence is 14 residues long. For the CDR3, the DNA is TGTGCCACCAGTACCCAGATTCCCTACAATGAGCAGTTCTTC. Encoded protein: CATSTQIPYNEQFF.

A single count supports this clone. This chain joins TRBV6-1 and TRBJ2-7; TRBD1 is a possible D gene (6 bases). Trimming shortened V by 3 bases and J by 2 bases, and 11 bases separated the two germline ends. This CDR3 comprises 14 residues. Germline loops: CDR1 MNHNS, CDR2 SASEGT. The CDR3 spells CASSDQGPTYEQYF. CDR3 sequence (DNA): TGTGCCAGCAGTGATCAGGGGCCCACCTACGAGCAGTACTTC.

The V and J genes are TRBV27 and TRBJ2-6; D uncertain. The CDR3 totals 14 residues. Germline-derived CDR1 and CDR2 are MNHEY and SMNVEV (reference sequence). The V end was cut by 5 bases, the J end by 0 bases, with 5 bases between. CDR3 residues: CASSPLSGANVLTF. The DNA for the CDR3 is TGTGCCAGCAGTCCCCTCTCTGGGGCCAACGTCCTGACTTTC.

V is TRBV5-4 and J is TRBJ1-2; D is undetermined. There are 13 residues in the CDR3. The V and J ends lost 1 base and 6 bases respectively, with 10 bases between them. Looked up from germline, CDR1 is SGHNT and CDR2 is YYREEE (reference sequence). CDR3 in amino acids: CASSLWSGDGYTF. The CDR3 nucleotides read TGTGCCAGCAGCTTGTGGTCGGGCGATGGCTACACCTTC.

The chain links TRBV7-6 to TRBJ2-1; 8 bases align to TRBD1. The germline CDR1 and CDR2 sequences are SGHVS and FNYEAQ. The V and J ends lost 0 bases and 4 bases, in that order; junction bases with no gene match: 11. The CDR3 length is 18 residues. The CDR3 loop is CASSLALIRDRSYNEQFF. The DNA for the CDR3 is TGTGCCAGCAGCTTAGCGCTAATAAGGGACAGGAGTTACAATGAGCAGTTCTTC.

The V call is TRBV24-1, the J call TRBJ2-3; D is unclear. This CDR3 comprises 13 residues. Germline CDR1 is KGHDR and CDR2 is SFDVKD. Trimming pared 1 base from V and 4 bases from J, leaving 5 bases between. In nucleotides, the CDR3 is TGTGCCACCAGTGATTTAATATCAGATACGCAGTATTTT. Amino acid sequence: CATSDLISDTQYF.

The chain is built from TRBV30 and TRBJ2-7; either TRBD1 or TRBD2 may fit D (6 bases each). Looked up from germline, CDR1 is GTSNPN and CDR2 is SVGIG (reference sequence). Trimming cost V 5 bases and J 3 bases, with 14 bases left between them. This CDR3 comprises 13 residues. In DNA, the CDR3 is TGTGCCTGGGATGGGGGGCCGCTCTACGAGCAGTACTTC. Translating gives CAWDGGPLYEQYF. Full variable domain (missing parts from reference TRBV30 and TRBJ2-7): SQTIHQWPATLVQPVGSPLSLECTVEGTSNPNLYWYRQAAGRGLQLLFYSVGIGQISSEVPQNLSASRPQDRQFILSSKKLLLSDSGFYLCAWDGGPLYEQYFGPGTRLTVT.

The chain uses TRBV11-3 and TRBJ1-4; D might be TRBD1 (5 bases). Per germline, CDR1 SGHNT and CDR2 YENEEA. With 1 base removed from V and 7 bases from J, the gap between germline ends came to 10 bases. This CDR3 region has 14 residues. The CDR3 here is CASSLGQGGEKLFF. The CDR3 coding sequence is TGTGCCAGCAGCTTAGGGCAGGGAGGTGAAAAACTGTTTTTT.

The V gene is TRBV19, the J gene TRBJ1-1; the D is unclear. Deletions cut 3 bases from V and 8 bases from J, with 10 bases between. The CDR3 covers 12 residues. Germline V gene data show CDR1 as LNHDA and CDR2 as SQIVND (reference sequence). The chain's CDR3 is CASSISPREAFF. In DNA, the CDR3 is TGTGCCAGTAGTATTAGTCCGCGAGAAGCTTTCTTT.

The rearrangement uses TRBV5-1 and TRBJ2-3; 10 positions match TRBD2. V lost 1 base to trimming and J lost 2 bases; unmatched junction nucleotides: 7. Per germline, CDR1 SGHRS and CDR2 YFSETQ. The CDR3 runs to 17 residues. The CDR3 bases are TGCGCCAGCAGCTTGATTCCTAGCGGGGGCCTCACAGATACGCAGTATTTT. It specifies CASSLIPSGGLTDTQYF.

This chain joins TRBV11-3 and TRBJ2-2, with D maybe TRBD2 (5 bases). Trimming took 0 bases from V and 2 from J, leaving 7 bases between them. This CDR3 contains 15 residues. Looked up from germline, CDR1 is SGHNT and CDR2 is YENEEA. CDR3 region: CASSLDPGNTGELFF. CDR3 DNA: TGTGCCAGCAGCTTAGATCCGGGAAACACCGGGGAGCTGTTTTTT. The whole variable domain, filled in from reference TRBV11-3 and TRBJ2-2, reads EAGVVQSPRYKIIEKKQPVAFWCNPISGHNTLYWYLQNLGQGPELLIRYENEEAVDDSQLPKDRFSAERLKGVDSTLKIQPAELGDSAVYLCASSLDPGNTGELFFGEGSRLTVL.

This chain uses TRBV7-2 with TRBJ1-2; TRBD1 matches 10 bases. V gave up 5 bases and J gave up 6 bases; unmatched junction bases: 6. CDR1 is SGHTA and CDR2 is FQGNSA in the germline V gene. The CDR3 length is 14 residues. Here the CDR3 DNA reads TGTGCCAGCAGCAAGGGACAGGGGATCAATGGCTACACCTTC. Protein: CASSKGQGINGYTF.

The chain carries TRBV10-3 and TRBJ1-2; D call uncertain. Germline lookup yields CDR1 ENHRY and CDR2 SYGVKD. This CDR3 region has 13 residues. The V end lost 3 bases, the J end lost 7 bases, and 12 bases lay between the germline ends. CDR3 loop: CAISDRAGGGYTF. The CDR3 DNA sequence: TGTGCCATCAGTGATAGGGCCGGTGGTGGCTACACCTTC.

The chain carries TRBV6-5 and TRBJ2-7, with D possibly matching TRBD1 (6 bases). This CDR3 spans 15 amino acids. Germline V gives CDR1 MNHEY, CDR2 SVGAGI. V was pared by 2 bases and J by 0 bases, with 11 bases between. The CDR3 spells CASSYGQLNSYEQYF. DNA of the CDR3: TGTGCCAGCAGTTACGGACAGCTCAACTCCTACGAGCAGTACTTC.

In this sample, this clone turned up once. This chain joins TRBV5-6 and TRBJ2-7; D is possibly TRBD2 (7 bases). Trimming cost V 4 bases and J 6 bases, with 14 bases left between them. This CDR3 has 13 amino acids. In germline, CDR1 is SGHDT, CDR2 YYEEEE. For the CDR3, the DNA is TGTGCCAGCAGCACAGGGACTACCTCCGAGCAGTACTTC. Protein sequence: CASSTGTTSEQYF.

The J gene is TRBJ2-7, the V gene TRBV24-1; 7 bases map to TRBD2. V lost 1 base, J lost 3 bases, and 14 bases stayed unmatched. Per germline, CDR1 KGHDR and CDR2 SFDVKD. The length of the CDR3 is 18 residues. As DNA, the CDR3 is TGTGCCACCAGTGATTTCTGTCGCGGGAGACTTTCTCTCTACGAGCAGTACTTC. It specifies CATSDFCRGRLSLYEQYF.

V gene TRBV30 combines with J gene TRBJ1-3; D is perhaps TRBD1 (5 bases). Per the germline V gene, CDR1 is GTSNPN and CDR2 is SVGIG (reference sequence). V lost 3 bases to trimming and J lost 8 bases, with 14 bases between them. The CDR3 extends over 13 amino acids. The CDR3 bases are TGTGCCTGGAGCCTCGTGGGGGGGGACACCATATATTTT. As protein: CAWSLVGGDTIYF.

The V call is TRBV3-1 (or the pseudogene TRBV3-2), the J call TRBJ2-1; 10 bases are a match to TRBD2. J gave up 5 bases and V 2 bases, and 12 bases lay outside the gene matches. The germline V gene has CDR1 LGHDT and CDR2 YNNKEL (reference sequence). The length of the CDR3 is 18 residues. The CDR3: CASSQSGVLAGEDNEQFF. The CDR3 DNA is TGTGCCAGCAGCCAATCCGGGGTCCTAGCGGGAGAGGACAATGAGCAGTTCTTC.

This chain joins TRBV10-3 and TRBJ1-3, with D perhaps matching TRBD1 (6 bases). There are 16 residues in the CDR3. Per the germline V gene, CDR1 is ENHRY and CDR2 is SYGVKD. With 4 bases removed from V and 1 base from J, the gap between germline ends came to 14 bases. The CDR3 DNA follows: TGTGCCATCAGTGCCGGTACAGGGTCATCTGGAAACACCATATATTTT. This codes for CAISAGTGSSGNTIYF.